The rows below give T cell receptor beta chains drawn from one sample of a study of shared clonotypes between healthy human individuals. Only in-frame clones appear in the TCRdb table, and some are missing; sequencing was by immunoSEQ multiplex PCR. The table includes a few million clones, 93% detected once. Sequencing used naive CD4+ T cells from PBMCs. Source of these receptors: a man aged 18-30 years in good health. Some clones in this sample may be carry-over from other donors' samples. Both conserved end residues are part of each CDR3. D genes are given only for firm matches. The size entry is marked missing in some rows and otherwise reads once, few, many or a size class.

cdr3_nt cdr3_aa d_call v_call clone_size j_call
TGCGCCAGCACTCCAGACCCCTCCGCAGATACGCAGTATTTT CASTPDPSADTQYF - TRBV5-1 - TRBJ2-3
TGTGCCATCAGTGATAAAGCCTCGGGCCGCGATCAGCCCCAGCATTTT CAISDKASGRDQPQHF - TRBV10-3 - TRBJ1-5
TGTGCCAGCAGCGTAGCTTCGGGGATCCCTAACTATGGCTACACCTTC CASSVASGIPNYGYTF - TRBV9 - TRBJ1-2
TGTGCCAGCACACACGGGGGAGTGATCTACGAGCAGTACTTC CASTHGGVIYEQYF - TRBV28 once TRBJ2-7
TGTGCCAGCAGTGTTCAGGGGGCGGGAGAGACCCAGTACTTC CASSVQGAGETQYF TRBD1 TRBV6-4 - TRBJ2-5
TGTGCCAGCAGTTTACGACAGAACTATGGCTACACCTTC CASSLRQNYGYTF - TRBV28 - TRBJ1-2
TGTGCCAGTAGTATGGTTACCTCTGGAAACACCATATATTTT CASSMVTSGNTIYF - TRBV19 - TRBJ1-3
TGTGCCACGGGGGCAGGCTATGAAGCTTTCTTT CATGAGYEAFF - TRBV19 - TRBJ1-1
TGTGCCAGCAGCTTCCAGACAGGGGAGGGAAACACCATATATTTT CASSFQTGEGNTIYF TRBD1 TRBV7-9 - TRBJ1-3
TGTGCCAGCAGAAAGGGGGGCGGGACAGATACGCAGTATTTT CASRKGGGTDTQYF - TRBV6-5 - TRBJ2-3
TGTGCCAGCAGCCGCAAGGTGGGGAACACTGAAGCTTTCTTT CASSRKVGNTEAFF - TRBV14 - TRBJ1-1
TGTGCCAGCATCATTACAGGGGGCTCTTGGAATGAGCAGTTCTTC CASIITGGSWNEQFF TRBD1 TRBV5-8 - TRBJ2-1
TGTGCCAGCAGTTACTCTCGGACTGGGGCCAACGTCCTGACTTTC CASSYSRTGANVLTF - TRBV6-5 - TRBJ2-6
TGCGCCAGCAGCTGGGGGCCGGGTCAAGAGACCCAGTACTTC CASSWGPGQETQYF - TRBV5-1 - TRBJ2-5
TGTGCCAGCAGTCTTCCCACGGCAGGTCGGGGGCTGGTGAACACTGAAGCTTTCTTT CASSLPTAGRGLVNTEAFF - TRBV28 - TRBJ1-1
TGCGCCAGCAGCTACGGACAGGCTCGATTTAGCACAGATACGCAGTATTTT CASSYGQARFSTDTQYF TRBD1 TRBV5-1 - TRBJ2-3